A single sample gave rise to the 19 T cell receptor beta chains below, sequenced in a study of T cells in Graves' hyperthyroidism and ophthalmopathy. Amplification targeted TCR beta CDR3 regions from RNA transcripts. An initial round of RT-PCR targeting the TCR CDR3 relied on the HTBI primer set. Via MiXCR, TCRdb re-called the multiplex PCR reads, giving one row per CDR3 protein. The sample lists about 300,000 distinct CDR3 sequences, less than 20% occurring once. The sequenced material came from blood. These receptors came from a man over 45 with Graves' ophthalmopathy.

This clonotype was seen only a few times. The chain employs TRBV19 and TRBJ2-5, with 10 bases aligning to TRBD2. Germline V gene lookup returns CDR1 LNHDA and CDR2 SQIVND (reference sequence). The trim removed 1 base at V and 4 bases at J, leaving 9 bases unmatched. The CDR3 sequence is 17 residues long. CDR3 in amino acids: CASSIVLAGVRGETQYF. The CDR3, as DNA: TGTGCCAGTAGTATAGTTCTAGCGGGAGTGCGGGGAGAGACCCAGTACTTC. Full variable domain (rest looked up from reference TRBV19 and TRBJ2-5): DGGITQSPKYLFRKEGQNVTLSCEQNLNHDAMYWYRQDPGQGLRLIYYSQIVNDFQKGDIAEGYSVSREKKESFPLTVTSAQKNPTAFYLCASSIVLAGVRGETQYFGPGTRLLVL.

This chain joins TRBV6-5 and TRBJ2-3; D unclear. CDR1 is MNHEY and CDR2 is SVGAGI in the germline V gene. This CDR3 is 15 amino acids long. V shed 1 base and J shed 0 bases, with 8 bases lying between them. The CDR3 region is CASSYYVGSTDTQYF. The CDR3 nucleotides read TGTGCCAGCAGTTACTACGTAGGGAGCACAGATACGCAGTATTTT.

In this sample, this clonotype turned up many times. The genes are TRBV18 and TRBJ1-1; D uncertain. V lost 3 bases and J lost 5, with 10 bases in between. Germline V gives CDR1 KGHSH, CDR2 LQKENI. This CDR3 is 13 amino acids long. The CDR3 DNA follows: TGTGCCAGCTCACCCTCGGACGATACTGAAGCTTTCTTT. Protein product: CASSPSDDTEAFF.

There are many counts of this clonotype. The chain recombines TRBV29-1 with TRBJ2-7; 10 nucleotides align to TRBD2. V lost 4 bases to trimming and J lost 0 bases; unmatched junction nucleotides: 15. The CDR3 has 18 amino acids. CDR1 SQVTM and CDR2 ANQGSEA come from the germline V gene. The CDR3 protein is CSVGGHISTSGLSYEQYF. The DNA for the CDR3 is TGCAGCGTTGGGGGACATATCTCGACTAGCGGGCTCTCCTACGAGCAGTACTTC.

The chain uses TRBV28 and TRBJ2-5, with D possibly matching TRBD1 (6 bases). Trimming left V 5 bases short and J 5 bases short, with 18 bases between. The CDR3 is 15 amino acids. The germline gives CDR1 MDHEN, CDR2 SYDVKM. The CDR3 reads CASSPPLRGMETQYF. Here the CDR3 DNA reads TGTGCCAGCAGTCCACCACTCAGGGGAATGGAGACCCAGTACTTC.

A few counts support this clonotype. The chain employs TRBV7-8 and TRBJ2-7; a possible D gene is TRBD1 (6 bases). Germline V gene lookup returns CDR1 SGHVS and CDR2 FQNEAQ. V gave up 5 bases and J gave up 2 bases, with 13 bases separating them. The CDR3 is made up of 14 amino acids. The CDR3 DNA sequence: TGTGCCAGCAGCACCAGGACAGCAACCTACGAGCAGTACTTC. Its protein product is CASSTRTATYEQYF. Drawing the rest from reference TRBV7-8 and TRBJ2-7, the complete variable domain is GAGVSQSPRYKVAKRGQDVALRCDPISGHVSLFWYQQALGQGPEFLTYFQNEAQLDKSGLPSDRFFAERPEGSVSTLKIQRTQQEDSAVYLCASSTRTATYEQYFGPGTRLTVT.

This clonotype was detected ten times or more. The J gene is TRBJ2-5, the V gene TRBV6-1; tentative D call: TRBD2 (6 bases). The CDR3 contains 15 residues. V lost 6 bases to trimming and J lost 5 bases, with 19 bases between them. In germline, CDR1 is MNHNS, CDR2 SASEGT. CDR3: CASSPPLSAGETQYF. In nucleotides, the CDR3 is TGTGCCAGCAGCCCACCCCTCTCAGCGGGCGAGACCCAGTACTTC.

A remark on this clonotype: An end of the junction differs from the germline gene, which may be a read error. This sequence joins TRBV6-2 or TRBV6-3 and TRBJ2-3; a possible D gene is TRBD1 (6 bases). CDR3 length: 14 amino acids. Germline-derived CDR1 and CDR2 are MNHEY and SVGEGT. The CDR3: CANSFTGQTDTQYF. In DNA form, the CDR3 reads TGTGCCAACAGTTTTACAGGGCAAACAGATACGCAGTATTTT.

In this sample, this clonotype turned up once. The chain joins TRBV6-2 or TRBV6-3 to TRBJ2-3; a possible D gene is TRBD1 (5 bases). Trimming pared 6 bases from V and 0 bases from J, leaving 16 bases between. The CDR3 extends over 16 amino acids. Germline CDR1 MNHEY, CDR2 SVGEGT. As DNA, the CDR3 is TGTGCCAGCAGCTACCGCCAGGGTATAAGCACAGATACGCAGTATTTT. Amino acid sequence: CASSYRQGISTDTQYF.

This chain connects TRBV5-1 to TRBJ1-2; D perhaps matches TRBD1 (6 bases). CDR3 length equals 14 residues. Germline V gene lookup returns CDR1 SGHRS and CDR2 YFSETQ. Trimming removed 0 bases from V and 4 bases from J, with 10 bases in between. The CDR3 is CASSLGTATYGYTF. Here the CDR3 DNA reads TGCGCCAGCAGCTTGGGGACAGCGACCTATGGCTACACCTTC.

This clonotype has more than one count but fewer than ten. V is TRBV18 and J is TRBJ2-5, with D possibly TRBD1 on 6 matching bases. This CDR3 contains 15 residues. Per germline, CDR1 KGHSH and CDR2 LQKENI. Trimming shortened V by 2 bases and J by 5 bases, and 15 bases separated the two germline ends. The chain's CDR3 is CASSPNTGYGETQYF. CDR3 in DNA: TGTGCCAGCTCACCAAACACAGGGTATGGGGAGACCCAGTACTTC. The full variable domain, rest sourced from reference TRBV18 and TRBJ2-5, is NAGVMQNPRHLVRRRGQEARLRCSPMKGHSHVYWYRQLPEEGLKFMVYLQKENIIDESGMPKERFSAEFPKEGPSILRIQQVVRGDSAAYFCASSPNTGYGETQYFGPGTRLLVL.

This clonotype was observed a few times. The chain recombines TRBV6-1 with TRBJ1-4; the match to TRBD1 covers 7 bases. From germline, CDR1 is MNHNS and CDR2 SASEGT. V was pared by 4 bases and J by 0 bases, with 5 bases of the junction left unmatched. This CDR3 has 16 amino acids. CDR3 residues: CASSVTGTATNEKLFF. CDR3 bases: TGTGCCAGCAGTGTAACCGGGACAGCAACTAATGAAAAACTGTTTTTT.

This clonotype was observed a handful of times. The chain joins TRBV20-1 to TRBJ1-4; 10 bases align to TRBD1. V lost 1 base, J lost 8 bases, and 4 bases stayed unmatched. The CDR3 covers 14 residues. Germline CDR1 DFQATT, CDR2 SNEGSKA (reference sequence). The CDR3 region is CSARAGTGVEKLFF. CDR3 DNA sequence: TGCAGTGCTAGAGCGGGGACAGGGGTAGAAAAACTGTTTTTT.

This clonotype was observed a handful of times. The chain joins TRBV9 to TRBJ2-7; 7 bases map to TRBD1. CDR3 size: 13 residues. Germline lookup yields CDR1 SGDLS and CDR2 YYNGEE. V shed 3 bases, J shed 2 bases, and the junction held 2 bases outside the gene matches. This chain's CDR3 is CASSGDRAYEQYF. The CDR3 coding sequence is TGTGCCAGCAGCGGAGACAGGGCCTACGAGCAGTACTTC. Using reference TRBV9 and TRBJ2-7 for the parts outside the CDR3, the full variable domain is DSGVTQTPKHLITATGQRVTLRCSPRSGDLSVYWYQQSLDQGLQFLIQYYNGEERAKGNILERFSAQQFPDLHSELNLSSLELGDSALYFCASSGDRAYEQYFGPGTRLTVT.

Many counts were recorded for this clonotype. The chain is built from TRBV18 and TRBJ2-3, with 9 bases matching TRBD2. This CDR3 spans 15 amino acids. Per the germline V gene, CDR1 is KGHSH and CDR2 is LQKENI. Trimming cost V 8 bases and J 8 bases; bases outside gene matches: 14. This chain's CDR3 is CASLLTASGIATQYF. The CDR3 DNA is TGTGCCAGCCTGCTAACCGCTAGCGGGATTGCTACGCAGTATTTT.

The V call is TRBV12-3 or TRBV12-4, the J call TRBJ1-3; D ambiguous. CDR3 length: 15 amino acids. V lost 1 base to trimming and J lost 0 bases, with 7 bases between them. In DNA form, the CDR3 reads TGTGCCAGCAGTTTAGGAGCCAACTCTGGAAACACCATATATTTT. Amino acids: CASSLGANSGNTIYF.

This clonotype came up many times. This chain joins TRBV6-1 and TRBJ2-2; D remains ambiguous. With 6 bases removed from V and 1 base from J, the gap between germline ends came to 15 bases. Germline-derived CDR1 and CDR2 are MNHNS and SASEGT. This CDR3 contains 16 residues. CDR3 bases: TGTGCCAGCAGACTACGGGCTGCAATGAACACCGGGGAGCTGTTTTTT. Protein sequence: CASRLRAAMNTGELFF.

The V call is TRBV24-1, the J call TRBJ1-2; D not resolved. V lost 2 bases and J 8 bases, leaving 14 bases between the germline ends. This CDR3 spans 14 amino acids. Germline CDR1 reads KGHDR; CDR2 reads SFDVKD. In DNA form, the CDR3 reads TGTGCCACCAGTGATTGGACTGTGATGGGGGGCTACACCTTC. It specifies CATSDWTVMGGYTF.

This clonotype was picked up a small number of times. The V call is TRBV27, the J call TRBJ2-1, with 7 positions matching TRBD1. In germline, CDR1 is MNHEY, CDR2 SMNVEV (reference sequence). The CDR3 has 15 amino acids. With 4 bases clipped from V and 3 bases from J, the junction kept 6 bases outside the gene matches. CDR3 sequence reads: CASSSRQGFYNEQFF. CDR3 DNA: TGTGCCAGCAGTTCCCGACAGGGTTTCTACAATGAGCAGTTCTTC.